This T cell receptor beta chain is drawn from a study of blood T cell repertoires in COVID-19. The wider study: Samples taken during acute and convalescent COVID-19 were collected in the United States, Italy and Spain. T cells, B-cell-depleted T cells, or PBMCs provided the cDNA or gDNA that served as material.

Germline values: CDR1 SGHAT, CDR2 FQNNGV. The V gene end was trimmed by 5 bases and the J gene end by 9 bases; junction bases not matched to a gene: 8. The CDR3 sequence is 15 residues long. As handled by the study authors: Nucleated cell number was recorded as an estimate derived from reference gene primer amplification. Repertoires were generated with immunoSEQ multiplex PCR, while TCRdb's copy carries only in-frame clones and drops some. V and J calls and clone size are as listed in that table; D and trimming were resolved from the DNA. Found here are about 200,000 clones, around 80% of them singletons; the top ten hold about 12%.

The clonotype comes from a human donor in a cohort sampled during active COVID-19. The chain recombines TRBV11-2 with TRBJ2-1; 12 positions match TRBD2. The specimen was peripheral blood. Here the CDR3 DNA reads TGTGCCAGCAGCGTGCTAGCGGGAGGGCCTGTTGAGCAGTTCTTC. The encoded protein is CASSVLAGGPVEQFF.